Each of the 21 T cell receptor beta chains below was sequenced from the same sample in a study of control samples from healthy donors and cancer patients. The repertoire was sequenced with immunoSEQ multiplex PCR; TCRdb's copy has only in-frame clones and lacks some. The data show 150,000 or so clones, 88% seen once. Sequenced input: blood. These receptors were collected from a man in his late teens or twenties in good health.

This chain uses TRBV9 with TRBJ2-5, with TRBD1 matching 7 bases. The CDR3 loop spans 14 amino acids. Unmatched junction bases numbered 2, after V lost 2 bases and J lost 1 base. In germline, CDR1 is SGDLS, CDR2 YYNGEE. This CDR3 reads CASSVGQAQETQYF. CDR3 coding DNA: TGTGCCAGCAGCGTCGGACAGGCCCAAGAGACCCAGTACTTC.

This chain connects TRBV28 to TRBJ1-1; a weak D match, TRBD1 (5 bases). CDR1 and CDR2 (germline): MDHEN, SYDVKM. The CDR3 sequence is 15 residues long. V shed 8 bases and J shed 1 base, with 17 bases lying between them. CDR3 sequence reads: CASASHGAGNTEAFF. The CDR3 bases are TGTGCCAGCGCCTCCCATGGGGCAGGGAACACTGAAGCTTTCTTT. The full variable domain, with the rest looked up from reference TRBV28 and TRBJ1-1, is DVKVTQSSRYLVKRTGEKVFLECVQDMDHENMFWYRQDPGLGLRLIYFSYDVKMKEKGDIPEGYSVSREKKERFSLILESASTNQTSMYLCASASHGAGNTEAFFGQGTRLTVV.

The count of this clone is one. This chain uses TRBV14 with TRBJ2-5; D is perhaps TRBD2 (6 bases). Per the germline V gene, CDR1 is SGHDN and CDR2 is FVKESK. CDR3 length: 13 residues. Trimming cost V 1 base and J 6 bases, with 9 bases left between them. The CDR3 region is CASSQVRGQTQYF. Written as DNA, the CDR3 is TGTGCCAGCAGCCAAGTGCGGGGACAGACCCAGTACTTC. Full variable domain (rest looked up from reference TRBV14 and TRBJ2-5): EAGVTQFPSHSVIEKGQTVTLRCDPISGHDNLYWYRRVMGKEIKFLLHFVKESKQDESGMPNNRFLAERTGGTYSTLKVQPAELEDSGVYFCASSQVRGQTQYFGPGTRLLVL.

This clone occurred a few times. This chain connects TRBV7-9 to TRBJ1-3, with D uncertain. Between the trimmed V and J ends, which lost 5 bases and 4 bases, there was a span of 6 bases. Germline V gene sequence: CDR1 SEHNR, CDR2 FQNEAQ (reference sequence). This CDR3 is built from 12 residues. The CDR3 DNA sequence: TGTGCCAGCAGCCTAGGCGGAAACACCATATATTTT. Protein: CASSLGGNTIYF.

The chain is built from TRBV11-2 and TRBJ2-7; maybe TRBD1 (6 bases). Trimming cost V 5 bases and J 3 bases, with 11 bases left between them. CDR1 and CDR2 (germline): SGHAT, FQNNGV. CDR3 length equals 13 residues. The CDR3 coding sequence is TGTGCCAGCAGCCTTTTACAGGGCTACGAGCAGTACTTC. It translates to CASSLLQGYEQYF. The complete variable domain, with remaining parts taken from reference TRBV11-2 and TRBJ2-7, reads EAGVAQSPRYKIIEKRQSVAFWCNPISGHATLYWYQQILGQGPKLLIQFQNNGVVDDSQLPKDRFSAERLKGVDSTLKIQPAKLEDSAVYLCASSLLQGYEQYFGPGTRLTVT.

The rearrangement joins TRBV6-5 to TRBJ2-3; D unclear. This CDR3 is built from 15 residues. Trimming took 6 bases from V and 4 from J, leaving 17 bases between them. The germline V gene encodes CDR1 MNHEY and CDR2 SVGAGI. CDR3: CASRLSWVEADTQYF. The CDR3 DNA sequence: TGTGCCAGCAGGTTGTCATGGGTAGAAGCAGATACGCAGTATTTT.

The rearrangement uses TRBV14 and TRBJ2-3; D not resolved. The germline CDR1 and CDR2 sequences are SGHDN and FVKESK. The V end was cut by 0 bases, the J end by 4 bases, with 8 bases between. This CDR3 has 14 residues. CDR3 coding DNA: TGTGCCAGCAGCCAAGATGTAGCCTCAGATACGCAGTATTTT. Protein: CASSQDVASDTQYF.

CDR3 nucleotides: TGTGCCTTGGGAGTCCCCACAGGTTCTAACTATGGCTACACCTTC. This gives the protein CALGVPTGSNYGYTF. The chain joins TRBV30 to TRBJ1-2, with a weak D call TRBD1 (5 bases). V shed 7 bases and J shed 0 bases, with 18 bases lying between them. CDR1 is GTSNPN and CDR2 is SVGIG in the germline V gene (reference sequence). CDR3 size: 15 residues.

V is TRBV30 and J is TRBJ1-1; D may be TRBD1 (6 bases). The CDR3 has 14 amino acids. Looked up from germline, CDR1 is GTSNPN and CDR2 is SVGIG (reference sequence). V was cut by 2 bases and J by 2 bases, with 12 bases left in between. This CDR3 reads CAWSPGTPNTEAFF. CDR3 coding DNA: TGTGCCTGGAGTCCTGGGACACCTAACACTGAAGCTTTCTTT.

The J gene is TRBJ2-2, the V gene TRBV3-1 (or the pseudogene TRBV3-2), with D perhaps matching TRBD2 (5 bases). From germline, CDR1 is LGHDT and CDR2 YNNKEL (reference sequence). CDR3 length: 14 amino acids. V was shortened by 3 bases and J by 5 bases, with 10 bases between the two germline ends. This CDR3 reads CASSQGSWTGELFF. The DNA for the CDR3 is TGTGCCAGCAGCCAGGGGAGCTGGACCGGGGAGCTGTTTTTT.

The V and J genes are TRBV30 and TRBJ1-6; D might be TRBD1 (6 bases). CDR3 length: 15 residues. The germline V and J ends were trimmed by 0 bases and 8 bases, with 14 bases remaining between them. CDR1 is GTSNPN and CDR2 is SVGIG in the germline V gene (reference sequence). The CDR3 region is CAWSVRGPRDSPLHF. CDR3 in DNA: TGTGCCTGGAGTGTACGGGGGCCTCGGGATTCACCCCTCCACTTT.

The rearrangement uses TRBV11-2 and TRBJ2-2; a possible D gene is TRBD1 (6 bases). Trimming took 1 base from V and 2 from J, leaving 8 bases between them. The CDR3 has 15 amino acids. Germline CDR1 reads SGHAT; CDR2 reads FQNNGV. CDR3 in DNA: TGTGCCAGCAGCTTAGGCAGGGGTAACACCGGGGAGCTGTTTTTT. Its translation: CASSLGRGNTGELFF.

The V and J genes are TRBV18 and TRBJ1-4, with 7 bases lining up with TRBD1. V lost 2 bases to trimming and J lost 8 bases; unmatched junction nucleotides: 8. Germline CDR1 and CDR2: KGHSH and LQKENI. This CDR3 region has 15 residues. In DNA, the CDR3 is TGTGCCAGCTCACCAAACAGGGGTAAAGGAGAAAAACTGTTTTTT. Its protein is CASSPNRGKGEKLFF.

The rearrangement joins TRBV5-1 to TRBJ2-1; TRBD2 matches 7 bases. The CDR3 consists of 18 residues. Germline V gene lookup returns CDR1 SGHRS and CDR2 YFSETQ. V shed 0 bases, J shed 0 bases, and the junction held 9 bases outside the gene matches. DNA of the CDR3: TGCGCCAGCAGCTTGGCCATTGGGCTAGCGGCCTCCTACAATGAGCAGTTCTTC. Amino acid sequence: CASSLAIGLAASYNEQFF.

The gene calls are TRBV19 and TRBJ2-2; D unresolved. Germline V CDR1 and CDR2: LNHDA, SQIVND (reference sequence). The CDR3 spans 13 residues. Trimming removed 1 base from V and 6 bases from J, with 6 bases in between. CDR3 sequence (DNA): TGTGCCAGTAGTATAGGTTTCCCCGGGGAGCTGTTTTTT. Encoded protein: CASSIGFPGELFF.

This chain joins TRBV19 and TRBJ1-2, with 8 bases identical to TRBD1. The CDR3 totals 14 residues. The ends lost 0 bases at V and 8 bases at J; junction bases unmatched: 5. Looked up from germline, CDR1 is LNHDA and CDR2 is SQIVND (reference sequence). This chain's CDR3 is CASSIDQGAIGYTF. The CDR3 region has the DNA TGTGCCAGTAGTATAGATCAGGGGGCGATCGGCTACACCTTC.

This sequence joins TRBV28 and TRBJ1-3, with D uncertain. The CDR3 has 15 residues. Germline values: CDR1 MDHEN, CDR2 SYDVKM. The ends were cut back, 3 bases at V and 0 bases at J, with 9 bases in the middle. In nucleotides, the CDR3 is TGTGCCAGCAGTTTTGCCGGTCCCTCTGGAAACACCATATATTTT. Protein sequence: CASSFAGPSGNTIYF.

The CDR3 DNA reads as TGTGCCAGCAGCTTACCCCCCGGTGGATCCCTCTACGAGCAGTACTTC. Translated, it gives CASSLPPGGSLYEQYF. V gene TRBV7-2 combines with J gene TRBJ2-7; D is undetermined. Trimming left V 2 bases short and J 3 bases short, with 17 bases between. CDR1 and CDR2 (germline): SGHTA, FQGNSA. The CDR3 is made up of 16 amino acids.

This chain connects TRBV7-2 to TRBJ2-2; 7 nucleotides match TRBD1. With 5 bases clipped from V and 4 bases from J, the junction kept 7 bases outside the gene matches. Germline assignment: CDR1 SGHTA and CDR2 FQGNSA. The CDR3 is 15 amino acids. The CDR3, as DNA: TGTGCCAGCAGCCTCTTTGGACAGGCCACCGGGGAGCTGTTTTTT. Residues: CASSLFGQATGELFF.

V is TRBV5-5 and J is TRBJ1-2; 7 nucleotides align to TRBD1. This CDR3 is 15 amino acids long. Germline V gene lookup returns CDR1 SGHKS and CDR2 YYEKEE (reference sequence). Unmatched junction bases numbered 5, after V lost 1 base and J lost 2 bases. CDR3 sequence (DNA): TGTGCCAGCAGCTTGCTGACAGGGACCAACTATGGCTACACCTTC. Protein product: CASSLLTGTNYGYTF.

The chain combines TRBV6-6 with TRBJ1-6; a possible D gene is TRBD1 (5 bases). This CDR3 is 16 amino acids long. CDR1 MNHNY and CDR2 SVGAGI come from the germline V gene (reference sequence). V shed 3 bases and J shed 6 bases, with 15 bases lying between them. CDR3 residues: CASSYAGGRANSPLHF. In DNA form, the CDR3 reads TGTGCCAGCAGTTATGCCGGCGGCAGGGCTAATTCACCCCTCCACTTT.